This T cell receptor (beta chain) was observed in a study of control samples from healthy donors and cancer patients. The CDR3 covers 12 residues. V lost 6 bases to trimming and J lost 7 bases, with 12 bases between them. Germline V CDR1 and CDR2: MNHNY, SVGAGI (reference sequence). The repertoire was sequenced with immunoSEQ multiplex PCR; TCRdb's copy has only in-frame clones and lacks some. The sample has 35,000 to 40,000 clones, around 82% seen once. The TCR originated in a woman aged 55-69 years with lung cancer. V usage is TRBV6-6 and J usage is TRBJ1-2, with D possibly TRBD1 on 6 matching bases. Sequenced: PBMCs. The CDR3 nucleotides are TGTGCCAGCAGCCTCAAGGGGGTTGGCTACACCTTC. It yields the protein CASSLKGVGYTF.